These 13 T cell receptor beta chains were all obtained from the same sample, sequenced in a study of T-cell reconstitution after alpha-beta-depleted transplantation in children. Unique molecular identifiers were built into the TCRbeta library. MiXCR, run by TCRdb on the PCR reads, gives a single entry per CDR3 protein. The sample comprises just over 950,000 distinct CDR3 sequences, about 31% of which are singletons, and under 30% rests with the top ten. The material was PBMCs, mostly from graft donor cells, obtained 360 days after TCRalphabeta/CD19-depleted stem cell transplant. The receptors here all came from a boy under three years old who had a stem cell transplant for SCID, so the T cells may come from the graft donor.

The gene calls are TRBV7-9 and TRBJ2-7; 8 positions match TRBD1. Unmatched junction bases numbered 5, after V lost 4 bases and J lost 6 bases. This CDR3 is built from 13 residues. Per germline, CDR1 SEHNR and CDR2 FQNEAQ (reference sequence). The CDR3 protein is CASSSTTGVEQYF. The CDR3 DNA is TGTGCCAGCAGCTCCACGACAGGGGTCGAGCAGTACTTC.

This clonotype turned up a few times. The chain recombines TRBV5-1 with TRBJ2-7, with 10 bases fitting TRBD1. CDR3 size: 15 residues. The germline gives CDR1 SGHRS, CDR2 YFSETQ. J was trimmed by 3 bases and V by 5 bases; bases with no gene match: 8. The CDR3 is CASSFGTGADYEQYF. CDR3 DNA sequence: TGCGCCAGCAGTTTCGGGACAGGGGCGGACTACGAGCAGTACTTC.

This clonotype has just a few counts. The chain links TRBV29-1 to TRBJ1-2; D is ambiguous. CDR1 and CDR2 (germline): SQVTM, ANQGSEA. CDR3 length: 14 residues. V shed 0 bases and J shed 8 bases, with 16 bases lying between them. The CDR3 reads CSVEDSRSRGGYTF. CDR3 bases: TGCAGCGTTGAAGACTCGCGCAGCCGCGGCGGCTACACCTTC.

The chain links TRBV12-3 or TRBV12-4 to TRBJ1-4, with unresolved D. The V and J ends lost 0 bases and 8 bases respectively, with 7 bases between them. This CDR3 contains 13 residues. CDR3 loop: CASSLAGVEKLFF. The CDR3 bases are TGTGCCAGCAGTTTAGCTGGGGTAGAAAAACTGTTTTTT.

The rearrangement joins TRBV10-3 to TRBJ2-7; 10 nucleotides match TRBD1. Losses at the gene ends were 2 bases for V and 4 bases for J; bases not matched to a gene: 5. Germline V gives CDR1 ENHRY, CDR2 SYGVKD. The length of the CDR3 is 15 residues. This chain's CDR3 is CAISERGGQGYEQYF. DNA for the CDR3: TGTGCCATCAGTGAGAGAGGGGGACAGGGGTACGAGCAGTACTTC.

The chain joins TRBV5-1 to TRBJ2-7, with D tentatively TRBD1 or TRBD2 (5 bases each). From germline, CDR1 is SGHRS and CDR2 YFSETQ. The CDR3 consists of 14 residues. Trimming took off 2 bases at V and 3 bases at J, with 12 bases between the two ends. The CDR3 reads CASSLGDGYYEQYF. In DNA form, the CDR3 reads TGCGCCAGCAGCTTAGGGGACGGATACTACGAGCAGTACTTC.

CDR3 residues: CASSQAVGELFF. CDR3 DNA sequence: TGTGCCAGCAGCCAAGCAGTCGGGGAGCTGTTTTTT. The V and J genes are TRBV3-1 and TRBJ2-2, with no clear D. Germline loops: CDR1 LGHDT, CDR2 YNNKEL (reference sequence). Trimming cost V 1 base and J 7 bases, with 4 bases left between them. The CDR3 runs to 12 residues.

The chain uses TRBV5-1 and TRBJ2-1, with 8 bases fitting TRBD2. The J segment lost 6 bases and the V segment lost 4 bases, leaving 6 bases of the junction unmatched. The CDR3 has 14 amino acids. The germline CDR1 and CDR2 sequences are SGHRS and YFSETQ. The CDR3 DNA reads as TGCGCCAGCAGCCCGGGACTAGGCTTCAATGAGCAGTTCTTC. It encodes CASSPGLGFNEQFF.

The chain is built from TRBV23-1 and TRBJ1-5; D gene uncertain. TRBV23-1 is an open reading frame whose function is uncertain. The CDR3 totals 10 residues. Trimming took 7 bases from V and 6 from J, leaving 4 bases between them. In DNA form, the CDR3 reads TGCGCCAGCACCGGTCAGCCCCAGCATTTT. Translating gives CASTGQPQHF.

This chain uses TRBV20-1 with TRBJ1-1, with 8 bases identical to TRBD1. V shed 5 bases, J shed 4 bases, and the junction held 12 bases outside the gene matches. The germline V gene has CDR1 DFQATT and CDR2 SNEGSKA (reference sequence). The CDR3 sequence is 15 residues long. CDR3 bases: TGCAGTGCTCCGCCCGGGACAGGTGAGATCACTGAAGCTTTCTTT. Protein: CSAPPGTGEITEAFF.

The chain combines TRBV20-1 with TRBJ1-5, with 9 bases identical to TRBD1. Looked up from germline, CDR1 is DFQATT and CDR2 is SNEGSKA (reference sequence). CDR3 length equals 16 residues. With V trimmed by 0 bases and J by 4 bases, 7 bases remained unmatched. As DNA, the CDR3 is TGCAGTGCTAGAGATCTCCCTGGACAGGGGAATCAGCCCCAGCATTTT. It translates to CSARDLPGQGNQPQHF.

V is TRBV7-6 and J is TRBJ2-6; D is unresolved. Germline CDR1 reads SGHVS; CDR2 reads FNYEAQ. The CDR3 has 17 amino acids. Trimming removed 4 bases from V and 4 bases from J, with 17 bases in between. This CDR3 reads CASSYLGPISGANVLTF. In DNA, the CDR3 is TGTGCCAGCAGCTACCTAGGACCCATAAGCGGGGCCAACGTCCTGACTTTC.

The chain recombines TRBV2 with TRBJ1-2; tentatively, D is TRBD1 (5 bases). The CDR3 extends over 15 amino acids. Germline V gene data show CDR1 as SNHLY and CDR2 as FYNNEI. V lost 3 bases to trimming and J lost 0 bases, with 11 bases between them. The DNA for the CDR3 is TGTGCCAGCAGTGAGGACACACTACCTAACTATGGCTACACCTTC. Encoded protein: CASSEDTLPNYGYTF.